This TCR beta chain was profiled in a study of PD-L1 blockade in urothelial cancer. Turning to the study itself: As for prior chemotherapy regimens, patients had received 0 to 3. Study outcomes and limitations: Having blood TCR clonality under the median before treatment predicted better survival.

Germline V lookup: CDR1 MGHRA, CDR2 YSYEKL. The CDR3 sequence is 16 residues long. Trimming removed 0 bases at V and 4 bases at J, with 16 bases between. Time point noted: peripheral blood 6 weeks after treatment start. There were between 1 and 8 samples from each patient, taken pretreatment and on-treatment. A word on this clone: The antigen is not known.

TCRdb keeps only in-frame clones here, not all; method: immunoSEQ multiplex PCR. The data hold some 120,000 clones, with about 89% observed a single time. Material: PBMCs, obtained around atezolizumab (anti-PD-L1) treatment. This rearrangement joins TRBV4-1 to TRBJ2-7; weak D call: TRBD1 (5 bases). The sequence was obtained from a man in his 60s with urothelial cancer. The CDR3 DNA sequence: TGCGCCAGCAGCCAAGATCCAGGGCCCTCCTCTTACGAGCAGTACTTC. Encoded protein: CASSQDPGPSSYEQYF.